Listed below are T cell receptor beta chains from one sample, sequenced in a study of CD4 T cell repertoires in COVID-19. The data were produced by immunoSEQ multiplex PCR, yet TCRdb's version contains in-frame clones alone and is incomplete. The sample carries some 80,000 clones, under 90% recorded once. This material consisted of CD4+ T cells from peripheral blood, taken after recovery from COVID-19. The receptor source for this set is a human donor who had COVID-19. Each CDR3 is given with its conserved first and last residue. D genes are given only for firm matches. The listing skips clone size in some rows; elsewhere it reads once, few, many or a size class.

d_gene: -
abundance: -
v_gene: TRBV11-3
j_gene: TRBJ1-3
CDR3aa: CASSGGAGNTIYF
CDR3nt: TGTGCCAGCTCCGGAGGGGCTGGAAACACCATATATTTT

d_gene: -
abundance: -
v_gene: TRBV11-3
j_gene: TRBJ2-2
CDR3aa: CASSLAQGTGELFF
CDR3nt: TGTGCCAGCAGCTTAGCACAGGGCACCGGGGAGCTGTTTTTT

d_gene: -
abundance: -
v_gene: TRBV7-2
j_gene: TRBJ2-5
CDR3aa: CASSFRDGRQETQYF
CDR3nt: TGTGCCAGCAGCTTCCGGGACGGGAGACAAGAGACCCAGTACTTC

d_gene: TRBD1
abundance: -
v_gene: TRBV10-3
j_gene: TRBJ1-5
CDR3aa: CAISESGQANQPQHF
CDR3nt: TGTGCCATCAGTGAGTCGGGACAGGCGAATCAGCCCCAGCATTTT

d_gene: -
abundance: few
v_gene: TRBV6-2/TRBV6-3
j_gene: TRBJ2-7
CDR3aa: CASSWGRTYEQYF
CDR3nt: TGTGCCAGCAGTTGGGGACGGACCTACGAGCAGTACTTC

d_gene: -
abundance: -
v_gene: TRBV3-1/TRBV3-2
j_gene: TRBJ1-1
CDR3aa: CASSQEYTEAFF
CDR3nt: TGTGCCAGCAGCCAAGAGTACACTGAAGCTTTCTTT

d_gene: -
abundance: -
v_gene: TRBV6-5
j_gene: TRBJ2-7
CDR3aa: CASPLRPDSYEQYF
CDR3nt: TGTGCCAGCCCTTTGAGACCAGACTCCTACGAGCAGTACTTC

d_gene: -
abundance: -
v_gene: TRBV28
j_gene: TRBJ1-2
CDR3aa: CASSPPNYGYTF
CDR3nt: TGTGCCAGCAGTCCTCCTAACTATGGCTACACCTTC

d_gene: TRBD2
abundance: -
v_gene: TRBV11-2
j_gene: TRBJ2-7
CDR3aa: CASSLGWGGEQYF
CDR3nt: TGTGCCAGCAGCTTAGGGTGGGGGGGAGAGCAGTACTTC

d_gene: -
abundance: -
v_gene: TRBV3-1/TRBV3-2
j_gene: TRBJ2-5
CDR3aa: CASSKKVGETQYF
CDR3nt: TGTGCCAGCAGCAAAAAGGTCGGAGAGACCCAGTACTTC

d_gene: -
abundance: -
v_gene: TRBV19
j_gene: TRBJ1-6
CDR3aa: CASRDFGSPLHF
CDR3nt: TGTGCCAGTCGGGACTTTGGGTCACCCCTCCACTTT

d_gene: TRBD1
abundance: once
v_gene: TRBV29-1
j_gene: TRBJ1-2
CDR3aa: CSVEGQGNQRYGYTF
CDR3nt: TGCAGCGTCGAAGGACAGGGGAACCAAAGATATGGCTACACCTTC

d_gene: TRBD1
abundance: once
v_gene: TRBV5-6
j_gene: TRBJ2-2
CDR3aa: CASSLDRGRAGELFF
CDR3nt: TGTGCCAGCAGCTTGGACAGGGGGCGGGCCGGGGAGCTGTTTTTT

d_gene: TRBD1
abundance: -
v_gene: TRBV5-4
j_gene: TRBJ2-5
CDR3aa: CASSFTGQIQETQYF
CDR3nt: TGTGCCAGCAGCTTCACGGGACAGATTCAAGAGACCCAGTACTTC

d_gene: TRBD1
abundance: once
v_gene: TRBV10-3
j_gene: TRBJ2-5
CDR3aa: CAACRDSTEETQYF
CDR3nt: TGTGCCGCTTGTCGGGACAGCACCGAGGAGACCCAGTACTTC

d_gene: -
abundance: -
v_gene: TRBV18
j_gene: TRBJ1-3
CDR3aa: CASSPQDSGNTIYF
CDR3nt: TGTGCCAGCTCCCCCCAGGATAGCGGAAACACCATATATTTT

d_gene: -
abundance: -
v_gene: TRBV10-3
j_gene: TRBJ2-1
CDR3aa: CAISPAQVTEQFF
CDR3nt: TGTGCCATCTCTCCGGCCCAGGTAACTGAGCAGTTCTTC

d_gene: -
abundance: -
v_gene: TRBV3-1/TRBV3-2
j_gene: TRBJ1-5
CDR3aa: CASSQGGQPQHF
CDR3nt: TGTGCCAGCAGCCAAGGGGGCCAGCCCCAGCATTTT